A single sample gave rise to the 10 T cell receptor beta chains below, sequenced in a study of shared clonotypes between healthy human individuals. Generated by immunoSEQ multiplex PCR, the TCRdb table keeps only in-frame clones and is missing some. The sample includes around 700,000 clones, 72% of them seen just once. Sample: memory CD4+ T cells sorted from blood. Subset noted: CD45RA-negative fraction. Receptors originate from a woman between 25 and 40 years old in good health.

J is TRBJ1-4 and V is TRBV5-5, with no clear D. Trimming removed 2 bases from V and 2 bases from J, with 10 bases in between. The CDR3 covers 15 residues. CDR1 is SGHKS, CDR2 YYEKEE, per germline (reference sequence). CDR3 protein: CASSFGVFTNEKLFF. The DNA of the CDR3 is TGTGCCAGCAGCTTCGGAGTATTCACTAATGAAAAACTGTTTTTT.

The sample holds many counts of this clone. The V gene is TRBV28, the J gene TRBJ2-7; D is uncertain. Per germline, CDR1 MDHEN and CDR2 SYDVKM. The CDR3 is 12 amino acids. V was clipped by 2 bases and J by 3 bases, with 5 bases between them. This CDR3 is CASSLGNYEQYF. The CDR3 bases are TGTGCCAGCAGTTTAGGAAACTACGAGCAGTACTTC.

A word on this clone: This likely traces to a read error, being one base from a far larger clone. The chain links TRBV5-8 to TRBJ2-5; D is undetermined. The germline CDR1 and CDR2 sequences are SGHTS and YDEGEE. CDR3 length: 13 amino acids. The CDR3 sequence is CTSSPPGLETQYF. The DNA for the CDR3 is TGTACCAGCAGCCCCCCCGGGCTGGAGACCCAGTACTTC. The complete variable domain, with remaining parts taken from reference TRBV5-8 and TRBJ2-5, reads EAGVTQSPTHLIKTRGQQATLRCSPISGHTSVYWYQQALGLGLQFLLWYDEGEERNRGNFPPRFSGRQFPNYSSELNVNALELEDSALYLCTSSPPGLETQYFGPGTRLLVL.

The rearrangement joins TRBV19 to TRBJ2-7; TRBD2 matches at 7 bases. Germline V CDR1 and CDR2: LNHDA, SQIVND (reference sequence). This CDR3 has 14 residues. The J segment lost 5 bases and the V segment lost 3 bases, leaving 7 bases of the junction unmatched. The CDR3 region has the DNA TGTGCCAGTAGTATGTCGCGGGAGCAGGACGAGCAGTACTTC. Protein sequence: CASSMSREQDEQYF.

Comment on this clone: Other DNA sequences in the sample encode the same CDR3. The rearrangement links TRBV5-8 to TRBJ2-7; D not certain. Germline CDR1 reads SGHTS; CDR2 reads YDEGEE. This CDR3 region has 11 residues. The ends were cut back, 0 bases at V and 4 bases at J, with 2 bases in the middle. The CDR3, as DNA: TGTGCCAGCAGCTTGGCATACGAGCAGTACTTC. Translated, it gives CASSLAYEQYF.

The CDR3 spells CASSLRVSYEQYF. The CDR3 DNA sequence: TGTGCCAGCAGCTTGCGGGTTTCCTACGAGCAGTACTTC. The chain links TRBV5-8 to TRBJ2-7, with D uncertain. Germline V gene data show CDR1 as SGHTS and CDR2 as YDEGEE. CDR3 length: 13 residues. V lost 1 base to trimming and J lost 1 base, with 6 bases between them.

This rearrangement joins TRBV7-6 to TRBJ1-5, with D uncertain. The CDR3 covers 16 residues. V gave up 1 base and J gave up 4 bases, with 14 bases separating them. The germline V gene encodes CDR1 SGHVS and CDR2 FNYEAQ. The CDR3 region is CASSLGSGLTNQPQHF. Here the CDR3 DNA reads TGTGCCAGCAGCTTAGGTTCAGGACTAACAAATCAGCCCCAGCATTTT.

This chain uses TRBV6-5 with TRBJ2-7; a possible D gene is TRBD1 (6 bases). V was cut by 6 bases and J by 0 bases, with 9 bases left in between. Germline CDR1 and CDR2: MNHEY and SVGAGI. This CDR3 region has 13 residues. The CDR3 loop is CASRRTDSYEQYF. The CDR3 DNA reads TGTGCCAGCAGGAGGACAGACTCCTACGAGCAGTACTTC.

The CDR3 loop is CASSQDPPGGGIYEQYF. Here the CDR3 DNA reads TGTGCCAGCAGCCAAGATCCCCCGGGCGGGGGGATCTACGAGCAGTACTTC. The chain carries TRBV4-2 and TRBJ2-7; TRBD2 aligns across 8 bases. Germline V gives CDR1 LGHNA, CDR2 YNFKEQ. The trim removed 0 bases at V and 3 bases at J, leaving 10 bases unmatched. This CDR3 has 17 residues.

This rearrangement joins TRBV19 to TRBJ1-4, with 9 nucleotides matching TRBD1. This CDR3 comprises 14 residues. The V gene's germline CDR1 is LNHDA and CDR2 SQIVND (reference sequence). V was clipped by 5 bases and J by 7 bases; unmatched bases: 5. DNA for the CDR3: TGTGCCAGTAGTGAACAGGGGGCTTCTGAAAAACTGTTTTTT. Translating it yields CASSEQGASEKLFF.